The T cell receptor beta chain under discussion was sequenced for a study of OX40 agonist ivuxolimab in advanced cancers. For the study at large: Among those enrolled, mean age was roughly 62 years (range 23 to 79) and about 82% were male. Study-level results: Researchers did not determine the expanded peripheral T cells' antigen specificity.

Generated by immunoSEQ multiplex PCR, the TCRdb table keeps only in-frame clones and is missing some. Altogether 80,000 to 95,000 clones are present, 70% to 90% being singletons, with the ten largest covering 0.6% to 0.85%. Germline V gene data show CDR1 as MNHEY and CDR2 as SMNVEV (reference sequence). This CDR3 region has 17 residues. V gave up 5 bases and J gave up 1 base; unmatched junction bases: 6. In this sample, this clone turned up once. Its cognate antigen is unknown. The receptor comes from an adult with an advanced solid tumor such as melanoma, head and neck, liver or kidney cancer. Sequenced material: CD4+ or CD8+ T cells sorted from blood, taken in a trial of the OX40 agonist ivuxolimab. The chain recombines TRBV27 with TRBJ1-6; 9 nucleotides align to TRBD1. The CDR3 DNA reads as TGTGCCAGCAGTCCATGGACAGGGGATTCCTATAATTCACCCCTCCACTTT. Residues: CASSPWTGDSYNSPLHF.